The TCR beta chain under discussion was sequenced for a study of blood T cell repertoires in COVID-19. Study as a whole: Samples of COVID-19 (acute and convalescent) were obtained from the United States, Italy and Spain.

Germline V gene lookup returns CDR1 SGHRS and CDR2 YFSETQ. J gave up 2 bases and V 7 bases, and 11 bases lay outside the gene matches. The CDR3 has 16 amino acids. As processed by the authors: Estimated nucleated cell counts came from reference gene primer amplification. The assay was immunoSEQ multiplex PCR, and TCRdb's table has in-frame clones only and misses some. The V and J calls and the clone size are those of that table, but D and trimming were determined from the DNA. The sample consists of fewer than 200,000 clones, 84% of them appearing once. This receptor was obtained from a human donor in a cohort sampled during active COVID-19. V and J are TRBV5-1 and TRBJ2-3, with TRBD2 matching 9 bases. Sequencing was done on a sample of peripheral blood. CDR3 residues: CASPLAGGRVTDTQYF. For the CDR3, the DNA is TGCGCCAGCCCCCTTGCGGGGGGGCGAGTCACAGATACGCAGTATTTT.